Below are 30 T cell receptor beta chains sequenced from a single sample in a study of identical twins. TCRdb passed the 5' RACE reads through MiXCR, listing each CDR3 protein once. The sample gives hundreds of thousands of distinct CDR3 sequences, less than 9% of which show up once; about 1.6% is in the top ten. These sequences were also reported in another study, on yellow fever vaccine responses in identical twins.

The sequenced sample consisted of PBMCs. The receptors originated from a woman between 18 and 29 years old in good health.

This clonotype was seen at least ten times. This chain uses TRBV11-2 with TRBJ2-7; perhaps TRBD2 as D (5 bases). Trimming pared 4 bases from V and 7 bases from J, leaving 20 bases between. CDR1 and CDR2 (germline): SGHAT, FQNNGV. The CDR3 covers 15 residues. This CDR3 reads CASSSNHILGGEQYF. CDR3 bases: TGTGCCAGCAGCTCCAACCATATTCTAGGAGGTGAGCAGTACTTC.

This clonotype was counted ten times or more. CDR3 protein: CASSPDWVTNYGYTF. Written as DNA, the CDR3 is TGTGCCAGCAGCCCGGACTGGGTGACTAACTATGGCTACACCTTC. The rearrangement uses TRBV3-1 and TRBJ1-2; D uncertain. The germline V gene encodes CDR1 LGHDT and CDR2 YNNKEL (reference sequence). V lost 4 bases to trimming and J lost 0 bases, with 12 bases between them. The CDR3 contains 15 residues.

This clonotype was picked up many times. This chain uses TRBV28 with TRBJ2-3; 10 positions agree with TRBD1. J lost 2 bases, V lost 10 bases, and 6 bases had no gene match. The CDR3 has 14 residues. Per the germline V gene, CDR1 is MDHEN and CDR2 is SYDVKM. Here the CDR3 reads CAISGTGATDTQYF. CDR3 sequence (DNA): TGTGCCATCTCCGGGACAGGGGCCACAGATACGCAGTATTTT. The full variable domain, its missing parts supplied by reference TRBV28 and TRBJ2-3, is DVKVTQSSRYLVKRTGEKVFLECVQDMDHENMFWYRQDPGLGLRLIYFSYDVKMKEKGDIPEGYSVSREKKERFSLILESASTNQTSMYLCAISGTGATDTQYFGPGTRLTVL.

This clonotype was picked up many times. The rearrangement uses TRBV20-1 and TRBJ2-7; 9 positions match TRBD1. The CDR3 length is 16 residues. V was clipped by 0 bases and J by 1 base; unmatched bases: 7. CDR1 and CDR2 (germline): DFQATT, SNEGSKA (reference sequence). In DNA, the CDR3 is TGCAGTGCTAGAGATGGGTTTGGGACAGGGTCCTACGAGCAGTACTTC. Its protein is CSARDGFGTGSYEQYF.

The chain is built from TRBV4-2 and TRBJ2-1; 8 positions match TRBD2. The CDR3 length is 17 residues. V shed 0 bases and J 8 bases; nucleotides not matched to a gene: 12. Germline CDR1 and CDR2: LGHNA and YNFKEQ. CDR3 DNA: TGTGCCAGCAGCCAAGAAGGTGTAGCGGGAAGAGTAGATGAGCAGTTCTTC. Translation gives CASSQEGVAGRVDEQFF.

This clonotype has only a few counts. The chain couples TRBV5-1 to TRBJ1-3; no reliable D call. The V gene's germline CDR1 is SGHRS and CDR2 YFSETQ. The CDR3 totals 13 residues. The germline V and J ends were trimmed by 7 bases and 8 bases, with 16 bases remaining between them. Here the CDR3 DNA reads TGCGCCAGCGCCGAAGGGATCGGCGACACCATATATTTT. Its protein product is CASAEGIGDTIYF.

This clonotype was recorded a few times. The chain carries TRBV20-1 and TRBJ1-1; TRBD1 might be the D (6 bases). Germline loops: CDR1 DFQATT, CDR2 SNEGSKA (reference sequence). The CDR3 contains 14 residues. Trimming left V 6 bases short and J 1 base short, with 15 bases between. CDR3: CSATLTGKNTEAFF. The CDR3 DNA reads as TGCAGTGCCACACTTACAGGGAAGAACACTGAAGCTTTCTTT.

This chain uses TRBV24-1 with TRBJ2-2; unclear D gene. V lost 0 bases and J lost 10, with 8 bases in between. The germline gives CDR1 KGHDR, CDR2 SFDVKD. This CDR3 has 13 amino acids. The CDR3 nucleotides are TGTGCCACCAGTGATTTGCCGGTCGAGGAGCTGTTTTTT. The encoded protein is CATSDLPVEELFF.

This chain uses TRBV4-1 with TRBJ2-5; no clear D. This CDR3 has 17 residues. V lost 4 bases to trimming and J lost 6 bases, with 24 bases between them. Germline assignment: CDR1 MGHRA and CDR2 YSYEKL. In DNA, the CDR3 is TGCGCCAGCAGCCCCACCATGTCCGGACCCACCAGCCAGACCCAGTACTTC. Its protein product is CASSPTMSGPTSQTQYF.

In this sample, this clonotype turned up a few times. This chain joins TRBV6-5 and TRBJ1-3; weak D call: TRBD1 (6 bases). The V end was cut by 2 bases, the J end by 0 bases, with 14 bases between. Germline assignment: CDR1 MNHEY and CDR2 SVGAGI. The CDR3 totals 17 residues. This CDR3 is CASSYGKTGFSGNTIYF. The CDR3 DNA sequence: TGTGCCAGCAGTTACGGGAAGACAGGTTTCTCTGGAAACACCATATATTTT.

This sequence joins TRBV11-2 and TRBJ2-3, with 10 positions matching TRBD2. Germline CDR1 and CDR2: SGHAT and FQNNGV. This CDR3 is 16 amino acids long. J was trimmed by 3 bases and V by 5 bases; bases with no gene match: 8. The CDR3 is CASSREVSGGTDTQYF. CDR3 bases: TGTGCCAGCAGCCGCGAGGTTAGCGGGGGGACAGATACGCAGTATTTT.

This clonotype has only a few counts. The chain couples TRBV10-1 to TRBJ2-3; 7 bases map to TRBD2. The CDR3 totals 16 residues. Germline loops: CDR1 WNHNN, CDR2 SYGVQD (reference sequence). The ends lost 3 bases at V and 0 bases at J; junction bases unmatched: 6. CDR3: CASSDPGAGSTDTQYF. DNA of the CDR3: TGCGCCAGCAGTGACCCTGGAGCGGGAAGCACAGATACGCAGTATTTT.

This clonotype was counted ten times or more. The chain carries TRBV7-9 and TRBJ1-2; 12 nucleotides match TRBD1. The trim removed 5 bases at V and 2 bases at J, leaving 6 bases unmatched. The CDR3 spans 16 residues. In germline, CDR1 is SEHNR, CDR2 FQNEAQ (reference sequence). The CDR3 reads CASSAGTGGLNYGYTF. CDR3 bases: TGTGCCAGCAGCGCCGGGACAGGGGGCCTAAACTATGGCTACACCTTC.

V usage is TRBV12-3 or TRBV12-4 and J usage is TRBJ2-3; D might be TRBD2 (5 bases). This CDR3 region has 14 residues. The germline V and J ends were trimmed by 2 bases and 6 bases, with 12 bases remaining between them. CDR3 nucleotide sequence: TGTGCCAGCAGTTTATCGGGGTCCAAGGATACGCAGTATTTT. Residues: CASSLSGSKDTQYF.

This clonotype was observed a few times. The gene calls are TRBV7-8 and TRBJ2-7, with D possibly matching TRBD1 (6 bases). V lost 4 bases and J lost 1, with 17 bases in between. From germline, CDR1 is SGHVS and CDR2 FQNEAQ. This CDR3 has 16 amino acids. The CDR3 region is CASSSGGQMLSYEQYF. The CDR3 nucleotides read TGTGCCAGCAGCTCAGGAGGACAGATGCTTTCCTACGAGCAGTACTTC. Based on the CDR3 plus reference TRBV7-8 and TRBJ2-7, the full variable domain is GAGVSQSPRYKVAKRGQDVALRCDPISGHVSLFWYQQALGQGPEFLTYFQNEAQLDKSGLPSDRFFAERPEGSVSTLKIQRTQQEDSAVYLCASSSGGQMLSYEQYFGPGTRLTVT.

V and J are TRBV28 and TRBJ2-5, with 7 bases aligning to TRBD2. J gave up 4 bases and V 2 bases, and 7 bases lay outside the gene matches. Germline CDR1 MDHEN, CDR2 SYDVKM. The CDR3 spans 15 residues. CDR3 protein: CASSLGGVSRETQYF. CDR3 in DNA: TGTGCCAGCAGTTTAGGGGGGGTTTCGCGAGAGACCCAGTACTTC. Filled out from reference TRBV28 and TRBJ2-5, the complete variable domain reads DVKVTQSSRYLVKRTGEKVFLECVQDMDHENMFWYRQDPGLGLRLIYFSYDVKMKEKGDIPEGYSVSREKKERFSLILESASTNQTSMYLCASSLGGVSRETQYFGPGTRLLVL.

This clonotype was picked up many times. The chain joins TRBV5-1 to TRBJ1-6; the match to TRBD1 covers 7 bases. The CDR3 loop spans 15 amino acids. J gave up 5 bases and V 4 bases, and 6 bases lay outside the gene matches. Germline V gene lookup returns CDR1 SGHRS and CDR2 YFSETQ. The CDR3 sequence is CASSAGTVNNSPLHF. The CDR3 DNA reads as TGCGCCAGCAGCGCCGGGACAGTCAATAATTCACCCCTCCACTTT.

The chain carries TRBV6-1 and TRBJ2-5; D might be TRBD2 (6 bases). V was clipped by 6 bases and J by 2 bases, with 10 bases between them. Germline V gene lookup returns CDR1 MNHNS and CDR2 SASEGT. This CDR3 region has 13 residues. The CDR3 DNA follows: TGTGCCAGCAGGAACGGGGGTCAAGAGACCCAGTACTTC. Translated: CASRNGGQETQYF.

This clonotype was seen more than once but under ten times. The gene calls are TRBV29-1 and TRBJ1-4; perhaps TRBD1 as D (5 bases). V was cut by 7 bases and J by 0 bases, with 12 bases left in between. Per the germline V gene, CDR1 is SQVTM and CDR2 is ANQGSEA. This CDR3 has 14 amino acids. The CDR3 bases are TGCAGCGCTGTGGAGGGGTCAACTAATGAAAAACTGTTTTTT. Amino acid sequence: CSAVEGSTNEKLFF.

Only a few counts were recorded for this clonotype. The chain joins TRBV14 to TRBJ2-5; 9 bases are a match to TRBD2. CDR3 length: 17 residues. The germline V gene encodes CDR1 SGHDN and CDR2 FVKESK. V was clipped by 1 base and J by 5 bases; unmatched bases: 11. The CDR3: CASSQGSSAGGKETQYF. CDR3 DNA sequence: TGTGCCAGCAGCCAAGGCTCCTCAGCGGGGGGAAAGGAGACCCAGTACTTC.

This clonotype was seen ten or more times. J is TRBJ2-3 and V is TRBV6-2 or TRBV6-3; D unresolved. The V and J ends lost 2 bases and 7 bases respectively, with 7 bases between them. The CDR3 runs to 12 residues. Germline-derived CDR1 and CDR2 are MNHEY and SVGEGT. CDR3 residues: CASSYVLNTQYF. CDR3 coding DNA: TGTGCCAGCAGTTACGTTCTAAATACGCAGTATTTT.

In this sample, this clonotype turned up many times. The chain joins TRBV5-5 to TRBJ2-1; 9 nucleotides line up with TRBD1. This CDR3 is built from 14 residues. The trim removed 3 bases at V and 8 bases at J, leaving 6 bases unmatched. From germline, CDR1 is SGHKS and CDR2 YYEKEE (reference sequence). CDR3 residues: CASSWGDRVDEQFF. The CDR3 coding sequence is TGTGCCAGCAGCTGGGGGGACAGGGTAGATGAGCAGTTCTTC. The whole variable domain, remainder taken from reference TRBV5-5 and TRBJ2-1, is DAGVTQSPTHLIKTRGQQVTLRCSPISGHKSVSWYQQVLGQGPQFIFQYYEKEERGRGNFPDRFSARQFPNYSSELNVNALLLGDSALYLCASSWGDRVDEQFFGPGTRLTVL.

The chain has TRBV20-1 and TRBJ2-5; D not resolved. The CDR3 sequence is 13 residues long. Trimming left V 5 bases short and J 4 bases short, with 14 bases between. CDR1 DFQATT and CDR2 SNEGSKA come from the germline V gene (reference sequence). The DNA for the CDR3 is TGCAGTGCTCGCCTTAACAGACGAGAGACCCAGTACTTC. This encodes CSARLNRRETQYF.

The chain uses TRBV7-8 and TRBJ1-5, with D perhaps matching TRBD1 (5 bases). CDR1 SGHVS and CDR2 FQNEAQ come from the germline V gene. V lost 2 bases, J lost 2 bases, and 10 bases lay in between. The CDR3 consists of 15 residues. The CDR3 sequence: CASSLWGNGNQPQHF. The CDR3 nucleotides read TGTGCCAGCAGCTTATGGGGGAACGGCAATCAGCCCCAGCATTTT.

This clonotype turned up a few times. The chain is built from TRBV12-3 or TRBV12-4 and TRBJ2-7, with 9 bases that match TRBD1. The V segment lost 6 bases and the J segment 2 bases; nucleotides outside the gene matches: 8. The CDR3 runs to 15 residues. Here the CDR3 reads CASSLGQGVPYEQYV. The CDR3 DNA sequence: TGTGCCAGCAGCCTGGGACAGGGAGTCCCCTACGAGCAGTACGTC.

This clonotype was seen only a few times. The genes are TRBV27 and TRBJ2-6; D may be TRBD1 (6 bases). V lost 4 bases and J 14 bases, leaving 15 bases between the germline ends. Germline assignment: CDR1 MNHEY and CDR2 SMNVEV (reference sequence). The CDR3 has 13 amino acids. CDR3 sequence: CASSSTWDILLTF. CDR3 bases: TGTGCCAGCAGTTCGACTTGGGACATACTCCTGACTTTC.

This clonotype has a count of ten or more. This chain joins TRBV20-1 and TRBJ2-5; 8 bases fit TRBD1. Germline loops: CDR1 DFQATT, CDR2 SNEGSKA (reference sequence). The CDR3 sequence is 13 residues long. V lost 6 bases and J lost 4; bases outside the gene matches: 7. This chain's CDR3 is CSAFPDRVETQYF. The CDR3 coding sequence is TGCAGTGCCTTTCCGGACAGGGTAGAGACCCAGTACTTC.

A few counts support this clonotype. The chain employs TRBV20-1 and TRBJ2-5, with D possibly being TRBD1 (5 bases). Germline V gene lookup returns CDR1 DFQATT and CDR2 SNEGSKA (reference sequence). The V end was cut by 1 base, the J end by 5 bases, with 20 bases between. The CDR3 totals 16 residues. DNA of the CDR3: TGCAGTGCTAGAGGCTCCGGACCCTTCCCAGGGGAGACCCAGTACTTC. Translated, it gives CSARGSGPFPGETQYF.

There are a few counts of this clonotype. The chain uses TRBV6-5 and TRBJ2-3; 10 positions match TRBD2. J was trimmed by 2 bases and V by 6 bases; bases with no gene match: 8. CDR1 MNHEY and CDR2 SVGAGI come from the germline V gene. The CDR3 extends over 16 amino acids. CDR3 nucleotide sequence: TGTGCCAGCAGCCCCTCTAGCGGGGGCCTCACAGATACGCAGTATTTT. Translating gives CASSPSSGGLTDTQYF.

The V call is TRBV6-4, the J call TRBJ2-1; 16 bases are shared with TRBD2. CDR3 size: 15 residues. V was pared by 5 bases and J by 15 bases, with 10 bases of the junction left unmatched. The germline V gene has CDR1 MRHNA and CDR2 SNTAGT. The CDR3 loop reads CASSPGTSGGVFLFF. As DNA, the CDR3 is TGTGCCAGCAGTCCCGGGACTAGCGGGGGGGTGTTCTTGTTCTTC.